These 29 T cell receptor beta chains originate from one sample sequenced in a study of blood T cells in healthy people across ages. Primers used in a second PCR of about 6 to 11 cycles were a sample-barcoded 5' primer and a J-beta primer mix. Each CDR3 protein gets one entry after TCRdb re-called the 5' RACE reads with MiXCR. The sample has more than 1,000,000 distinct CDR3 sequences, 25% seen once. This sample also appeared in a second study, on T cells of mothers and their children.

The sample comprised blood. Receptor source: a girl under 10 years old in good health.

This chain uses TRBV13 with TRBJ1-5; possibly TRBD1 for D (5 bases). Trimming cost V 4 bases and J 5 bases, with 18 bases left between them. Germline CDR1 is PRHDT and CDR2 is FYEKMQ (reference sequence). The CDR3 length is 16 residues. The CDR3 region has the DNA TGTGCCAGCAGCTCCCGCTTCCAGGGTGGGGATCAGCCCCAGCATTTT. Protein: CASSSRFQGGDQPQHF.

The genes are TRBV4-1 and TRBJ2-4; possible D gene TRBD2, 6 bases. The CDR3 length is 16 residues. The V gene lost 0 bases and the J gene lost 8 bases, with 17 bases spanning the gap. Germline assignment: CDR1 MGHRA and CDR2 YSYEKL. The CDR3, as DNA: TGCGCCAGCAGCCAAGATAGGTCGGGAGTGGGGGACATTCAGTACTTC. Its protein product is CASSQDRSGVGDIQYF.

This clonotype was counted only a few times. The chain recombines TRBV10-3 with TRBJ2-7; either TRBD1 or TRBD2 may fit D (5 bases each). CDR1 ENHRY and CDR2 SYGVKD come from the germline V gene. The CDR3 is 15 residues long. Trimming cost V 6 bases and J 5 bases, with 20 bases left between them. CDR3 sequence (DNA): TGTGCCATCAGCTCCGACAACCGGGACCCTCACGAGCAGTACTTC. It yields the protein CAISSDNRDPHEQYF.

Here the CDR3 reads CASRGQVFEKLFF. For the CDR3, the DNA is TGTGCCAGCAGGGGACAAGTCTTTGAAAAACTGTTTTTT. This chain uses TRBV7-9 with TRBJ1-4, with D possibly matching TRBD1 (6 bases). V lost 6 bases and J lost 7, with 12 bases in between. The CDR3 is 13 residues long. Germline assignment: CDR1 SEHNR and CDR2 FQNEAQ (reference sequence).

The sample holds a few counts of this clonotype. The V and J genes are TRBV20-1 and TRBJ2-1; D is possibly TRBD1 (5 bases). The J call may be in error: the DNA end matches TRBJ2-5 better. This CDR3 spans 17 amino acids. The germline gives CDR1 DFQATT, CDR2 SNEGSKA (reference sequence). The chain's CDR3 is CSARDLRGADLGETQYF. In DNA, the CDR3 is TGCAGTGCTAGAGATCTTAGGGGCGCAGATTTAGGAGAGACCCAGTACTTC.

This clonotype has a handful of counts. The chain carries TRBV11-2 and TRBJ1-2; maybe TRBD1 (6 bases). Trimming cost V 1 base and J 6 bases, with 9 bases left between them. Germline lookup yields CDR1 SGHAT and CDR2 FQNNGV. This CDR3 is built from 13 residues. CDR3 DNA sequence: TGTGCCAGCAGCTTAGGGGACACCGATGGCTACACCTTC. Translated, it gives CASSLGDTDGYTF.

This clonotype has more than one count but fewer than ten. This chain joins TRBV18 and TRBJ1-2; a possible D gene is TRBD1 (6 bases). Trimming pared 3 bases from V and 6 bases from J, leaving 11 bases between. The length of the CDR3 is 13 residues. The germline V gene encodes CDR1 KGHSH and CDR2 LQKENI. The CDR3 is CASSPATGDGYTF. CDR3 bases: TGTGCCAGCTCACCGGCGACAGGAGATGGCTACACCTTC.

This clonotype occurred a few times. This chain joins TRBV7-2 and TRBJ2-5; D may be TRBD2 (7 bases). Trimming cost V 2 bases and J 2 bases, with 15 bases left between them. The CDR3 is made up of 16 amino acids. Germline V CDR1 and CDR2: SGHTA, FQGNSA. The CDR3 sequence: CASSLYGGGDQETQYF. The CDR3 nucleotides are TGTGCCAGCAGCTTATATGGCGGGGGCGATCAAGAGACCCAGTACTTC.

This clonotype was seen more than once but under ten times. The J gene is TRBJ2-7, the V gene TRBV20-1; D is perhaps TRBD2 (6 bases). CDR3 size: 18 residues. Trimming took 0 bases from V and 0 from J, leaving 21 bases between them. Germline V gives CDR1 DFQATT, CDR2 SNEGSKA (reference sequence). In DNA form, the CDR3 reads TGCAGTGCTAGAGATTATGGCAATAGCGGTTCAAGCTCCTACGAGCAGTACTTC. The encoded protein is CSARDYGNSGSSSYEQYF.

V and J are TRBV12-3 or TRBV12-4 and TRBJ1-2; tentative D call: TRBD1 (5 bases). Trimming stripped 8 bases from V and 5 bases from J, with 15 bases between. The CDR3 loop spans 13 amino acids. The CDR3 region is CASVLQGGYGYTF. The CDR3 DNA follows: TGTGCCAGCGTTCTGCAGGGTGGTTATGGCTACACCTTC.

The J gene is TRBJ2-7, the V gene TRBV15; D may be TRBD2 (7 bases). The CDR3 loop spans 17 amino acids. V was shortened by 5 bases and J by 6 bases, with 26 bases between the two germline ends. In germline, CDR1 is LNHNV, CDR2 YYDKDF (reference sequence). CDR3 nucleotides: TGTGCCACCAGCGAGAGAGGGAGGGGGGTCAACTTTGCCGAGCAGTACTTC. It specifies CATSERGRGVNFAEQYF.

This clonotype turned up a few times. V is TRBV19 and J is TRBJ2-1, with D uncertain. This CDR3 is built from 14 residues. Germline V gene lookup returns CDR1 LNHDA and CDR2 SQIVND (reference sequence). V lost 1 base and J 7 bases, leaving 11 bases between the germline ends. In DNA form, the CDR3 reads TGTGCCAGTAGTATAGTACACAGCTTTAATGAGCAGTTCTTC. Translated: CASSIVHSFNEQFF.

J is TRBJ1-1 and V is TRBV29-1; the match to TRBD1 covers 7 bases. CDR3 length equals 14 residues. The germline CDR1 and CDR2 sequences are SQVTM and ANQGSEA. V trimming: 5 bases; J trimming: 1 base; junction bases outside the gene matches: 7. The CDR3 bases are TGCAGCGTTTATCGGGACAGCGAGAACACTGAAGCTTTCTTT. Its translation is CSVYRDSENTEAFF.

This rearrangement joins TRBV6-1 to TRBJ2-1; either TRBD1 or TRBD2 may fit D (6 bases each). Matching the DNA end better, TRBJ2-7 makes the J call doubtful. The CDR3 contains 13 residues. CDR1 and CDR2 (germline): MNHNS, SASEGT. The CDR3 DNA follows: TGTGCCATCTTTCTCCCCGGGGGCGACGAGCAGTACTTC. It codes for CAIFLPGGDEQYF.

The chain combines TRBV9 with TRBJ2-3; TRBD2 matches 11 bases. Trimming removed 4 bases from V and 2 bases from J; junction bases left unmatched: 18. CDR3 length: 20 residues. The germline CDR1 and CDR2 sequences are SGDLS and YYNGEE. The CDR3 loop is CASSRHLRPSGRLVTDTQYF. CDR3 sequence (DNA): TGTGCCAGCAGCCGACACCTAAGACCTAGCGGGAGGCTCGTCACAGATACGCAGTATTTT.

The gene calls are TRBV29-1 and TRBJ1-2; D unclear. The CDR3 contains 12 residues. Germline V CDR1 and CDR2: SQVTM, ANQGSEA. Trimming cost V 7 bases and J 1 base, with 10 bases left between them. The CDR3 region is CSAVTNNYGYTF. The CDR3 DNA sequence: TGCAGCGCCGTGACAAATAACTATGGCTACACCTTC. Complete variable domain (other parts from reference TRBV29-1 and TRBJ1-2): SAVISQKPSRDICQRGTSLTIQCQVDSQVTMMFWYRQQPGQSLTLIATANQGSEATYESGFVIDKFPISRPNLTFSTLTVSNMSPEDSSIYLCSAVTNNYGYTFGSGTRLTVV.

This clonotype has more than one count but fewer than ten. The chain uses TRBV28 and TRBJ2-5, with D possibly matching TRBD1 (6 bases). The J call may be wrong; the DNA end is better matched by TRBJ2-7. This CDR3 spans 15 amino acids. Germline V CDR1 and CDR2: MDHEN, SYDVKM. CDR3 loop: CASSLRTYRAGEQYF. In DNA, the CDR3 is TGTGCCAGCAGTTTACGGACCTACAGGGCAGGCGAGCAGTACTTC.

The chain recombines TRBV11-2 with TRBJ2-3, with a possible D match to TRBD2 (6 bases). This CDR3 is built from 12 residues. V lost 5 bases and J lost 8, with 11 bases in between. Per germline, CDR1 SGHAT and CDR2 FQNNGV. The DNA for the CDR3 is TGTGCCAGCAGCCAGCCGGAGGGTACGCAGTATTTT. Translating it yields CASSQPEGTQYF. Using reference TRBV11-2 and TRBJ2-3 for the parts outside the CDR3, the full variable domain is EAGVAQSPRYKIIEKRQSVAFWCNPISGHATLYWYQQILGQGPKLLIQFQNNGVVDDSQLPKDRFSAERLKGVDSTLKIQPAKLEDSAVYLCASSQPEGTQYFGPGTRLTVL.

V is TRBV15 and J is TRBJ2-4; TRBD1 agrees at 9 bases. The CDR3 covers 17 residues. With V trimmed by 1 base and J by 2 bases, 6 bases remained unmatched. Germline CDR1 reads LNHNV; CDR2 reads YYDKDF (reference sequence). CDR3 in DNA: TGTGCCACCAGCAGAGCAAAAGGACAGGGGACCAAAAACATTCAGTACTTC. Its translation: CATSRAKGQGTKNIQYF.

The CDR3 sequence: CASSQDSAGVHNEQFF. DNA of the CDR3: TGCGCCAGCAGCCAAGATTCCGCGGGGGTCCATAATGAGCAGTTCTTC. The V call is TRBV4-3, the J call TRBJ2-5; 7 positions match TRBD2. The J call may be incorrect, as the DNA end agrees better with TRBJ2-1. CDR3 length equals 16 residues. Germline V lookup: CDR1 LGHNA, CDR2 YSLEER.

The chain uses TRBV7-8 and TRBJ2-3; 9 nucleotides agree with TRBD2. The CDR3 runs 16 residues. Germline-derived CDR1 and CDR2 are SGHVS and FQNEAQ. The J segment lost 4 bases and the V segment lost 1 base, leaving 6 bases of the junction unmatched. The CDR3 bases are TGTGCCAGCAGCTTAGTGCTAGCGGGAATATCAGATACGCAGTATTTT. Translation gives CASSLVLAGISDTQYF.

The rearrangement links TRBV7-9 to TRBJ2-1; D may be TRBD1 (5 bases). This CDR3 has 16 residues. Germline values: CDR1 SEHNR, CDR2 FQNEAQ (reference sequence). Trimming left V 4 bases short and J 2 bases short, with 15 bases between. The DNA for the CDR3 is TGTGCCAGCAGCTCTCTTGACAGTGGCCCCTACAATGAGCAGTTCTTC. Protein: CASSSLDSGPYNEQFF.

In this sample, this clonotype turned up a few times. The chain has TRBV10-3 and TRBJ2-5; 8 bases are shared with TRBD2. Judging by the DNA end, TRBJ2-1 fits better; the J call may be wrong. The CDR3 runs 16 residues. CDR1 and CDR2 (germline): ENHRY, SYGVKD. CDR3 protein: CAISSPYGGAEGEQFF. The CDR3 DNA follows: TGTGCCATCAGCTCACCTTACGGGGGGGCAGAAGGTGAGCAGTTCTTC.

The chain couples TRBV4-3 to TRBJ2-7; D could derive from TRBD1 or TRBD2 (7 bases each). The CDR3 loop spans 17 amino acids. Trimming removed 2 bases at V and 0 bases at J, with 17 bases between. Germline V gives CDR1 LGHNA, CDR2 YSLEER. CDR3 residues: CASSQNSGGGSSYEQYF. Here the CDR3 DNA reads TGCGCCAGCAGCCAAAATTCAGGGGGGGGTAGCTCCTACGAGCAGTACTTC.

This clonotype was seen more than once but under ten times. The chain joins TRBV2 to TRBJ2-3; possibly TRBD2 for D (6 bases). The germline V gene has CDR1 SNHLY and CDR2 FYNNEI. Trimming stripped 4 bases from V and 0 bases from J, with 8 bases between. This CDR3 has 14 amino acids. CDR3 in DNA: TGTGCCAGCAGTGTCGGGACTAGCACAGATACGCAGTATTTT. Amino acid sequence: CASSVGTSTDTQYF.

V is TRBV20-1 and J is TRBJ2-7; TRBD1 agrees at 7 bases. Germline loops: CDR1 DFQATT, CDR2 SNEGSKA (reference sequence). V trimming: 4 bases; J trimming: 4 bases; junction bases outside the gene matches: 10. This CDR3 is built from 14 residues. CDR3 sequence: CSAKPRDRAYEQYF. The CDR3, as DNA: TGCAGTGCTAAACCCCGGGACAGAGCATACGAGCAGTACTTC.

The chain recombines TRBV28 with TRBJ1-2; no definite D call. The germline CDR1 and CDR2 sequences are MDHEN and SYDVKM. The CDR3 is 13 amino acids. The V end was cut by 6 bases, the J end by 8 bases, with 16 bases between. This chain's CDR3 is CASSLLRMEGYTF. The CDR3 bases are TGTGCCAGCAGCCTGCTTAGGATGGAGGGCTACACCTTC.

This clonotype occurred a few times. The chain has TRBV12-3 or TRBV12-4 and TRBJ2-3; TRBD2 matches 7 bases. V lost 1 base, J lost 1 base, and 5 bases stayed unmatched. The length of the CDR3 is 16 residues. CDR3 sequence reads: CASSLERGDGTDTQYF. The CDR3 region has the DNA TGTGCCAGCAGTTTAGAACGGGGGGACGGCACAGATACGCAGTATTTT.

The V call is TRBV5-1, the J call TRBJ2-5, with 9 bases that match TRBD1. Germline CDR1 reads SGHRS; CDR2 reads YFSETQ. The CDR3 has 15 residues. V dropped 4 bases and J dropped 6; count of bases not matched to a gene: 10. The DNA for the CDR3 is TGCGCCAGCAGCGCGGGACAGGGAACACAACAGACCCAGTACTTC. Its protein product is CASSAGQGTQQTQYF.